These 9 T cell receptor beta chains share one sample of origin, sequenced in a study of memory CD4+ T cells and cytomegalovirus serostatus. The method was immunoSEQ multiplex PCR; TCRdb's version includes in-frame clones alone and lacks a portion of them. The table has roughly 28,000 clones, 76% seen once; the top ten hold 0.95% to 1.1%. The sort gate was single viable CD3+CD4+CD8-CD45RO+ cells for memory CD4+ T cells. Input material: memory CD4+ T cells from blood. These receptors were collected from an adult in good health and CMV-seronegative.

J is TRBJ2-7 and V is TRBV28; 8 bases fit TRBD1. CDR3 length: 15 amino acids. The V gene's germline CDR1 is MDHEN and CDR2 SYDVKM. Germline trimming cut 3 bases from V and 1 base from J; bases unmatched to any gene: 5. CDR3 sequence: CASSFSRGRSYEQYF. In DNA, the CDR3 is TGTGCCAGCAGTTTTAGCAGGGGGCGATCCTACGAGCAGTACTTC.

The chain carries TRBV23-1 and TRBJ2-3; the D gene could be TRBD1 or TRBD2 (5 bases each). TRBV23-1 is identified as an open reading frame with a role that is uncertain. Trimming stripped 3 bases from V and 6 bases from J, with 7 bases between. The CDR3 has 12 amino acids. The CDR3 here is CASSQGVDTQYF. The CDR3 bases are TGCGCCAGCAGTCAGGGGGTGGATACGCAGTATTTT.

This clone came up a few times. J is TRBJ1-4 and V is TRBV6-5; D may be TRBD1 (5 bases). V dropped 5 bases and J dropped 0 bases, with 10 bases sitting between them. This CDR3 comprises 15 residues. Germline lookup yields CDR1 MNHEY and CDR2 SVGAGI. CDR3 nucleotides: TGTGCCAGCAGTAGGGACGCGGCAACTAATGAAAAACTGTTTTTT. This sequence encodes CASSRDAATNEKLFF.

This clone appeared a single time. The chain has TRBV12-5 and TRBJ2-5, with TRBD1 identical over 9 bases. Germline-derived CDR1 and CDR2 are LGHNT and FRNRAP. The CDR3 is made up of 16 amino acids. Trimming at V came to 3 bases and at J to 3 bases, leaving 8 bases not matched to a gene. This chain's CDR3 is CASGFRQGDAKETQYF. The CDR3 bases are TGTGCTAGTGGTTTCAGACAGGGGGACGCTAAAGAGACCCAGTACTTC.

The rearrangement uses TRBV7-2 and TRBJ1-6; 7 nucleotides match TRBD1. CDR3 length equals 18 residues. The V gene end was trimmed by 0 bases and the J gene end by 10 bases; junction bases not matched to a gene: 15. Germline values: CDR1 SGHTA, CDR2 FQGNSA. DNA of the CDR3: TGTGCCAGCAGCTTAGCAGAAGGGTGGGAGGGGGCGTCGTCACCCCTCCACTTT. Encoded protein: CASSLAEGWEGASSPLHF.

The genes are TRBV7-2 and TRBJ2-7; TRBD1 matches 8 bases. V lost 1 base to trimming and J lost 7 bases; unmatched junction nucleotides: 9. CDR3 length equals 15 residues. The germline gives CDR1 SGHTA, CDR2 FQGNSA. The CDR3 is CASSLGGRGQEEQYF. The CDR3 bases are TGTGCCAGCAGCTTAGGAGGCAGGGGGCAGGAAGAGCAGTACTTC.

This chain joins TRBV30 and TRBJ1-1; D call uncertain. CDR1 and CDR2 from the germline V gene are GTSNPN and SVGIG (reference sequence). V was pared by 2 bases and J by 6 bases, with 7 bases between. The CDR3 extends over 11 amino acids. The CDR3 DNA sequence: TGTGCCTGGAGTAGGACTGCTGAAGCTTTCTTT. This sequence encodes CAWSRTAEAFF.

V gene TRBV27 combines with J gene TRBJ2-3; 11 bases match TRBD2. CDR3 length: 15 residues. Losses at the gene ends were 8 bases for V and 2 bases for J; bases not matched to a gene: 6. Germline V gene sequence: CDR1 MNHEY, CDR2 SMNVEV (reference sequence). In DNA form, the CDR3 reads TGTGCCAGCTGGACTAGCGGGCGAGCCACAGATACGCAGTATTTT. Translated, it gives CASWTSGRATDTQYF.

The chain is built from TRBV28 and TRBJ1-2; D is perhaps TRBD1 (5 bases). Germline V gene data show CDR1 as MDHEN and CDR2 as SYDVKM. Trimming stripped 8 bases from V and 5 bases from J, with 6 bases between. This CDR3 has 10 amino acids. CDR3 residues: CASGAYGYTF. The CDR3 coding sequence is TGTGCCAGCGGGGCATATGGCTACACCTTC.